This T cell receptor (beta chain) was captured in a study of early T cells in non-severe SARS-CoV-2 infection. Study-wide background: The study sequenced bulk RNA from unsorted whole blood, with chains unpaired.

TCRdb re-analysed the 5' RACE reads in MiXCR, keeping a single row per CDR3 protein. Altogether fewer than 55,000 distinct CDR3 sequences are present, around 6.5% being singletons, with the ten largest covering around 20%. In its sample, this clonotype was seen a few times. The trim removed 2 bases at V and 6 bases at J, leaving 3 bases unmatched. The CDR3 has 13 residues. From germline, CDR1 is DFQATT and CDR2 SNEGSKA (reference sequence). The starting material was whole blood, obtained at baseline. The chain has TRBV20-1 and TRBJ2-7, with 11 bases that match TRBD1. The clonotype was recovered from an adult who was a healthcare worker with PCR-confirmed SARS-CoV-2 infection or an uninfected control (not recorded which). The CDR3 region has the DNA TGCAGTGCTAGAACCGGGACAGGGGGCGAGCAGTACTTC. This sequence encodes CSARTGTGGEQYF.